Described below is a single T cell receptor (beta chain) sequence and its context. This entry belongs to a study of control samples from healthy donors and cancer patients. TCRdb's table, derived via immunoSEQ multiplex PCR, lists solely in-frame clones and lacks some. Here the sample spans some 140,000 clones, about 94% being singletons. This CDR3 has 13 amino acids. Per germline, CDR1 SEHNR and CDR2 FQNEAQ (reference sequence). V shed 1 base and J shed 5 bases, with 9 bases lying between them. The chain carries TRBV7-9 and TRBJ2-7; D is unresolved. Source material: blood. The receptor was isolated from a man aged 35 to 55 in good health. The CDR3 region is CASSLGDGDEQYF. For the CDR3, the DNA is TGTGCCAGCAGCTTAGGGGATGGGGACGAGCAGTACTTC. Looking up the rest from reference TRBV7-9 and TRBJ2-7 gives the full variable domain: DTGVSQNPRHKITKRGQNVTFRCDPISEHNRLYWYRQTLGQGPEFLTYFQNEAQLEKSRLLSDRFSAERPKGSFSTLEIQRTEQGDSAMYLCASSLGDGDEQYFGPGTRLTVT.